This T cell receptor (beta chain) was documented in a study of CD8+ T cells in alopecia areata. Study-wide background: Treatment ran 6 to 18 months, with 6 months of follow-up afterward.

cDNA reverse transcribed from extracted RNA served as the sequencing template. Repertoires were generated with immunoSEQ multiplex PCR, while TCRdb's copy carries only in-frame clones and drops some. This table has approximately 200,000 clones, 50% to 60% appearing once. General study points: There were many expanded lesional clones persisting in scalp and blood during tofacitinib.

This clone came up a few times. As yet, its antigen is unknown. The treatment is: oral pan-JAK inhibitor, 5-10 mg twice daily. Researchers gathered lesional scalp punch biopsies and peripheral blood from patients with alopecia areata. With V trimmed by 0 bases and J by 5 bases, 3 bases remained unmatched. The CDR3 is 15 amino acids. The germline V gene encodes CDR1 SGHKS and CDR2 YYEKEE (reference sequence). The chain combines TRBV5-5 with TRBJ2-5, with 11 bases lining up with TRBD1. The receptor was derived from a human donor with alopecia areata. The source material was CD4+ T cells sorted from blood, sampled at week 4, from a patient treated with tofacitinib. The CDR3 sequence is CASSLEGTGGETQYF. CDR3 DNA sequence: TGTGCCAGCAGCTTGGAGGGGACAGGGGGGGAGACCCAGTACTTC.